Following are 7 T cell receptor beta chains from one sample sequenced in a study of T cells in Graves' hyperthyroidism and ophthalmopathy (dated by TCRdb to between 2019 and 2020). Library prep was done by multiplex PCR. Sequencing took place on an Illumina HiSeq 2000. The TCR beta CDR3 regions were amplified from the RNA transcripts. The first round of RT-PCR for the TCR CDR3 was performed with the HTBI primer set and the Qiagen OneStep RT-PCR kit. TCRdb trimmed the raw reads at Q25, called clones with MiXCR and kept productive beta chains. Each entry is one CDR3 protein sequence, shown with its most common DNA and genes. For this sample the table gives about 300,000 distinct CDR3 sequences, of which roughly 15% were detected only once. Together, the top ten hold 6.5% to 10% of the sample. The specimen was blood. These receptors originate from a woman in her forties with Graves' hyperthyroidism.

Points on this clonotype: One end of the junction does not line up with germline, which may come from a read error. The J gene is TRBJ2-5, the V gene TRBV7-9, with TRBD2 as a possible D gene (6 bases). Germline CDR1 SEHNR, CDR2 FQNEAQ (reference sequence). CDR3 size: 10 residues. The CDR3 here is CASSRETQHF. For the CDR3, the DNA is TGTGCCAGCAGCCGGGAGACCCAGCACTTC.

J is TRBJ2-1 and V is TRBV7-7; no clear D gene. The CDR3 totals 10 residues. The germline V gene encodes CDR1 SSHAT and CDR2 FNYEAQ (reference sequence). The CDR3 sequence: CAVEANEQFF. The CDR3 region has the DNA TGTGCTGTTGAGGCGAATGAGCAGTTCTTC.

This chain uses TRBV12-3 or TRBV12-4 with TRBJ1-3; the D is unclear. V was trimmed by 0 bases and J by 0 bases, leaving 6 bases between them. This CDR3 contains 15 residues. The CDR3 protein is CASSLATTSGNTIYF. The CDR3 DNA reads TGTGCCAGCAGTTTAGCTACAACCTCTGGAAACACCATATATTTT.

This clonotype was counted many times. This rearrangement joins TRBV6-4 to TRBJ1-1; D gene uncertain. Between the trimmed V and J ends, which lost 11 bases and 7 bases, there was a span of 17 bases. This CDR3 is built from 12 residues. From germline, CDR1 is MRHNA and CDR2 SNTAGT. The CDR3 DNA reads as TGTGCCTGTTCAAACGGATGGGGTGAAGCTTTCTTT. Translating it yields CACSNGWGEAFF.

Ten or more counts support this clonotype. This chain links TRBV20-1 with TRBJ2-5, with 9 bases that match TRBD1. This CDR3 has 15 amino acids. The germline gives CDR1 DFQATT, CDR2 SNEGSKA (reference sequence). V was clipped by 3 bases and J by 3 bases; unmatched bases: 8. The CDR3 reads CSARGDTGGEETQYF. DNA for the CDR3: TGCAGTGCTAGGGGGGATACAGGGGGCGAAGAGACCCAGTACTTC.

This clonotype was detected many times. The chain recombines TRBV18 with TRBJ2-7; 8 bases match TRBD1. Per germline, CDR1 KGHSH and CDR2 LQKENI. The CDR3 covers 14 residues. V lost 2 bases to trimming and J lost 5 bases; unmatched junction nucleotides: 5. CDR3 bases: TGTGCCAGCTCACCAAACAGGGGGGAGGACGAGCAGTACTTC. Residues: CASSPNRGEDEQYF. The variable domain in full, completed from reference TRBV18 and TRBJ2-7, reads NAGVMQNPRHLVRRRGQEARLRCSPMKGHSHVYWYRQLPEEGLKFMVYLQKENIIDESGMPKERFSAEFPKEGPSILRIQQVVRGDSAAYFCASSPNRGEDEQYFGPGTRLTVT.

Note on this clonotype: This may arise from a read error, as a much more abundant clone is one base away. The gene calls are TRBV11-3 and TRBJ2-2; D remains unclear. V lost 2 bases to trimming and J lost 6 bases, with 7 bases between them. The CDR3 spans 13 residues. Germline CDR1 and CDR2: SGHNT and YENEEA. CDR3: CASSLMASGELFF. The CDR3 DNA sequence: TGTGCCAGCAGCTTAATGGCGTCCGGGGAGCTGTTTTTT.